A single sample is the source of the 25 T cell receptor beta chains below, sequenced in a study of T cell repertoires in aging, cancer and after chemotherapy. Rearranged V-D-J TRB sequences were amplified with a mixed TRB-A/B primer pool. Each CDR3 protein is one row after TCRdb ran MiXCR on the multiplex PCR reads. The sample carries about 11,000 distinct CDR3 sequences, about 30% recorded once. TCR beta rearrangements were amplified from peripheral blood genomic DNA. Sequencing was done on a sample of blood. These receptor sequences come from a human donor in good health. The donor label of this sample is uncertain.

This clonotype occurred a few times. The chain uses TRBV19 and TRBJ1-5; D perhaps matches TRBD1 (5 bases). V dropped 6 bases and J dropped 5 bases, with 8 bases sitting between them. CDR1 and CDR2 from the germline V gene are LNHDA and SQIVND (reference sequence). This CDR3 has 12 residues. As DNA, the CDR3 is TGTGCCAGTAGCCCCAGGGATCAGCCCCAGCATTTT. It is translated as CASSPRDQPQHF.

This clonotype appeared a few times. This sequence joins TRBV6-5 and TRBJ2-1; D might be TRBD1 (6 bases). The germline V and J ends were trimmed by 8 bases and 3 bases, with 14 bases remaining between them. The V gene's germline CDR1 is MNHEY and CDR2 SVGAGI. The CDR3 loop spans 14 amino acids. CDR3 sequence: CASAPGQFYNEQFF. The CDR3 bases are TGTGCCAGCGCCCCGGGACAATTCTACAATGAGCAGTTCTTC.

J is TRBJ2-7 and V is TRBV19; 12 bases are shared with TRBD1. Germline CDR1 LNHDA, CDR2 SQIVND (reference sequence). The CDR3 is 18 residues long. V lost 6 bases, J lost 3 bases, and 15 bases stayed unmatched. The chain's CDR3 is CASRGPIPGQGADYEQYF. CDR3 in DNA: TGTGCCAGTAGGGGGCCCATTCCGGGACAGGGGGCGGACTACGAGCAGTACTTC.

The chain combines TRBV6-2 or TRBV6-3 with TRBJ1-1, with D unclear. V gave up 7 bases and J gave up 0 bases, with 3 bases separating them. The CDR3 is 11 amino acids. Germline CDR1 MNHEY, CDR2 SVGEGT. The CDR3 here is CASNMNTEAFF. The CDR3 DNA reads TGTGCCAGCAATATGAACACTGAAGCTTTCTTT.

Regarding this clonotype: Germline and junction disagree at one end, which may indicate a read error. V and J are TRBV6-5 and TRBJ1-1; D call uncertain. This CDR3 spans 14 amino acids. The germline gives CDR1 MNHEY, CDR2 SVGAGI. The CDR3 protein is CASSYSSGNSEAFF. CDR3 nucleotide sequence: TGTGCCAGCAGTTACTCGAGCGGGAACTCTGAAGCTTTCTTT.

Regarding this clonotype: One end of the junction varies from germline; a read error may be responsible. The chain combines TRBV5-6 with TRBJ1-1; tentative D call: TRBD1 (5 bases). The CDR3 runs 16 residues. CDR1 is SGHDT and CDR2 is YYEEEE in the germline V gene. The CDR3: CASSLAGGEVKTEAFF. DNA of the CDR3: TGTGCCAGCAGCTTGGCCGGAGGGGAAGTGAAGACTGAAGCTTTCTTT.

This clonotype has only a few counts. The rearrangement uses TRBV12-3 or TRBV12-4 and TRBJ2-1, with 9 positions matching TRBD1. This CDR3 has 15 amino acids. J was trimmed by 5 bases and V by 6 bases; bases with no gene match: 8. CDR3 amino acids: CASRQGANLHNEQFF. The DNA for the CDR3 is TGTGCCAGCAGACAGGGGGCCAATCTCCACAATGAGCAGTTCTTC.

A single count supports this clonotype. The junction and the germline gene differ at one end; a read error may be behind it. The chain carries TRBV12-3 or TRBV12-4 and TRBJ2-7, with D maybe TRBD1 (5 bases). The CDR3 runs to 16 residues. This chain's CDR3 is CASSSPRDGQAYKQYF. In nucleotides, the CDR3 is TGTGCCAGCAGTTCCCCCAGGGATGGGCAGGCCTACAAGCAGTACTTC.

This clonotype was seen more than once but under ten times. CDR3 protein: CASTTGTGKHEQYF. As DNA, the CDR3 is TGTGCCAGCACGACTGGGACAGGGAAACACGAGCAGTACTTC. The chain uses TRBV6-5 and TRBJ2-7; 9 bases agree with TRBD1. CDR1 and CDR2 (germline): MNHEY, SVGAGI. The length of the CDR3 is 14 residues. J lost 5 bases, V lost 7 bases, and 9 bases had no gene match.

The V gene is TRBV5-1, the J gene TRBJ2-1, with 15 bases identical to TRBD2. The CDR3 covers 15 residues. The germline V gene encodes CDR1 SGHRS and CDR2 YFSETQ. The V gene end was trimmed by 7 bases and the J gene end by 7 bases; junction bases not matched to a gene: 6. The CDR3 loop reads CASWTSGRANNEQFF. As DNA, the CDR3 is TGCGCCAGCTGGACTAGCGGGAGGGCCAATAATGAGCAGTTCTTC. Looking up the rest from reference TRBV5-1 and TRBJ2-1 gives the full variable domain: KAGVTQTPRYLIKTRGQQVTLSCSPISGHRSVSWYQQTPGQGLQFLFEYFSETQRNKGNFPGRFSGRQFSNSRSEMNVSTLELGDSALYLCASWTSGRANNEQFFGPGTRLTVL.

The chain recombines TRBV6-5 with TRBJ1-5; D perhaps matches TRBD1 (6 bases). Germline V CDR1 and CDR2: MNHEY, SVGAGI. Trimming took 7 bases from V and 5 from J, leaving 18 bases between them. The length of the CDR3 is 15 residues. As DNA, the CDR3 is TGTGCCAGCACCTGGGGGGGGGGCGGAGATCAGCCCCAGCATTTT. Protein: CASTWGGGGDQPQHF.

This chain links TRBV13 with TRBJ1-4; D may be TRBD1 (6 bases). Germline V lookup: CDR1 PRHDT, CDR2 FYEKMQ (reference sequence). Trimming shortened V by 2 bases and J by 5 bases, and 9 bases separated the two germline ends. The CDR3 has 14 amino acids. CDR3: CASSLRGHNEKLFF. CDR3 coding DNA: TGTGCCAGCAGCTTACGGGGGCACAATGAAAAACTGTTTTTT.

The sample holds a few counts of this clonotype. This chain uses TRBV6-2 or TRBV6-3 with TRBJ2-1, with 11 bases lining up with TRBD2. V lost 6 bases to trimming and J lost 3 bases; unmatched junction nucleotides: 1. The CDR3 loop spans 14 amino acids. Looked up from germline, CDR1 is MNHEY and CDR2 is SVGEGT. As DNA, the CDR3 is TGTGCCAGCAGAACTAGCGGGAGCTACAATGAGCAGTTCTTC. Its protein is CASRTSGSYNEQFF.

This clonotype was found a few times. The chain uses TRBV18 and TRBJ2-7; D not resolved. V dropped 6 bases and J dropped 5 bases, with 17 bases sitting between them. The CDR3 is made up of 14 amino acids. Germline V gene data show CDR1 as KGHSH and CDR2 as LQKENI. The CDR3 is CASSSGPGDDEQYF. DNA for the CDR3: TGTGCCAGCTCCTCGGGCCCAGGCGACGACGAGCAGTACTTC.

By sample fraction, this clonotype is medium-sized. This rearrangement joins TRBV30 to TRBJ2-7; D is perhaps TRBD2 (6 bases). The CDR3 spans 12 residues. Per germline, CDR1 GTSNPN and CDR2 SVGIG (reference sequence). The ends were cut back, 0 bases at V and 12 bases at J, with 15 bases in the middle. The CDR3 DNA reads TGTGCCTGGAGTGTACTTGGAGGGGCTGGGTACTTC. Translated, it gives CAWSVLGGAGYF.

The rearrangement joins TRBV5-4 to TRBJ1-2; D is ambiguous. The CDR3 has 12 amino acids. The germline V gene encodes CDR1 SGHNT and CDR2 YYREEE (reference sequence). V lost 0 bases and J 7 bases, leaving 7 bases between the germline ends. CDR3 sequence (DNA): TGTGCCAGCAGCTTGGAGAGTGCTGGCTACACCTTC. This gives the protein CASSLESAGYTF.

The CDR3 protein is CASSSIFSGTGSGKLFF. DNA for the CDR3: TGTGCCAGCAGCTCCATTTTCTCCGGGACAGGGAGTGGAAAACTGTTTTTT. The chain couples TRBV7-2 to TRBJ1-4, with TRBD1 matching over 9 bases. Germline V gene data show CDR1 as SGHTA and CDR2 as FQGNSA. This CDR3 comprises 17 residues. V lost 4 bases to trimming and J lost 10 bases; unmatched junction nucleotides: 16.

The chain has TRBV19 and TRBJ2-3; TRBD2 aligns across 9 bases. V trimming: 1 base; J trimming: 4 bases; junction bases outside the gene matches: 3. The CDR3 contains 15 residues. The germline CDR1 and CDR2 sequences are LNHDA and SQIVND (reference sequence). CDR3 in amino acids: CASSIASGVSDTQYF. CDR3 coding DNA: TGTGCCAGTAGTATAGCTAGCGGGGTTTCAGATACGCAGTATTTT. Looking up the rest from reference TRBV19 and TRBJ2-3 gives the full variable domain: DGGITQSPKYLFRKEGQNVTLSCEQNLNHDAMYWYRQDPGQGLRLIYYSQIVNDFQKGDIAEGYSVSREKKESFPLTVTSAQKNPTAFYLCASSIASGVSDTQYFGPGTRLTVL.

This clonotype was observed a handful of times. This rearrangement joins TRBV5-1 to TRBJ2-7; D is unclear. V was clipped by 0 bases and J by 0 bases, with 7 bases between them. CDR3 length: 14 amino acids. Germline assignment: CDR1 SGHRS and CDR2 YFSETQ. CDR3 DNA sequence: TGCGCCAGCAGCTTGGCCCAGAGCTCCTACGAGCAGTACTTC. The encoded protein is CASSLAQSSYEQYF.

The rearrangement links TRBV5-5 to TRBJ1-5; D unclear. The ends were cut back, 2 bases at V and 1 base at J, with 10 bases in the middle. The CDR3 sequence is 15 residues long. The germline gives CDR1 SGHKS, CDR2 YYEKEE (reference sequence). The CDR3 DNA reads as TGTGCCAGCAGCTTCCAACCTGAAAGCAATCAGCCCCAGCATTTT. Amino acids: CASSFQPESNQPQHF.

This clonotype appeared a few times. This sequence joins TRBV27 and TRBJ1-2, with 8 bases that match TRBD1. Per the germline V gene, CDR1 is MNHEY and CDR2 is SMNVEV (reference sequence). Trimming took 6 bases from V and 11 from J; bases not matched to a gene: 5. This CDR3 region has 11 residues. The CDR3 loop is CASSRDRLYTF. CDR3 nucleotide sequence: TGTGCCAGCAGCCGGGACAGGCTGTACACCTTC.

Note on this clonotype: A much larger clone lies a single base off, so this may be a read error. This chain joins TRBV6-5 and TRBJ2-3; maybe TRBD1 (7 bases). Trimming took off 10 bases at V and 2 bases at J, with 19 bases between the two ends. Germline V gene lookup returns CDR1 MNHEY and CDR2 SVGAGI. The CDR3 totals 15 residues. The CDR3, as DNA: TGTGCCAACAGGAAGGCGGGACAGTACACAGATACGCAGTATTTT. This codes for CANRKAGQYTDTQYF.

This clonotype has a handful of counts. The gene calls are TRBV18 and TRBJ1-1; tentatively, D is TRBD1 (5 bases). CDR3 length: 16 amino acids. Germline values: CDR1 KGHSH, CDR2 LQKENI. The V gene lost 3 bases and the J gene lost 2 bases, with 16 bases spanning the gap. The CDR3 coding sequence is TGTGCCAGCTCACCCCTCGGAGCGGGGGATAACACTGAAGCTTTCTTT. Its protein product is CASSPLGAGDNTEAFF.

The chain employs TRBV19 and TRBJ2-1; no definite D call. Germline lookup yields CDR1 LNHDA and CDR2 SQIVND (reference sequence). The length of the CDR3 is 15 residues. Trimming took off 3 bases at V and 2 bases at J, with 11 bases between the two ends. CDR3 protein: CASSIRAEAYNEQFF. Here the CDR3 DNA reads TGTGCCAGTAGTATTCGGGCAGAGGCCTACAATGAGCAGTTCTTC.

The chain uses TRBV12-3 or TRBV12-4 and TRBJ2-2; TRBD1 aligns across 7 bases. The V segment lost 5 bases and the J segment 4 bases; nucleotides outside the gene matches: 7. The CDR3 totals 15 residues. CDR3 coding DNA: TGTGCCAGCAGTGCGACAGGGTCGGGCACCGGGGAGCTGTTTTTT. This translates into CASSATGSGTGELFF.